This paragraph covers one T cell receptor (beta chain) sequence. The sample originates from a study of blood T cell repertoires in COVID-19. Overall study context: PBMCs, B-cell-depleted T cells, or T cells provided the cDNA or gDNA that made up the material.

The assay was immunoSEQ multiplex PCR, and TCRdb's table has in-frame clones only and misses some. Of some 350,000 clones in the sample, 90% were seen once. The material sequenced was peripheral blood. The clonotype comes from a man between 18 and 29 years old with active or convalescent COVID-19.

CDR3 amino acids: CSVDGTASGNTIYF. The CDR3 DNA reads as TGCAGCGTTGACGGAACAGCCTCTGGAAACACCATATATTTT. The chain couples TRBV29-1 to TRBJ1-3; no definite D call. This CDR3 is 14 amino acids long. Trimming left V 3 bases short and J 0 bases short, with 9 bases between. Germline lookup yields CDR1 SQVTM and CDR2 ANQGSEA.